This T cell receptor beta chain was captured in a study of cytomegalovirus exposure and HLA in healthy donors. General study findings and limits: As a later analysis showed, several of the most significant clusters appeared to be linked to common viral pathogens. Cytomegalovirus-associated TCR beta chains were listed, numbering around 150.

Researchers ran the PCR with 60 Vbeta and 13 Jbeta primers. The protocol was immunoSEQ multiplex PCR, while the TCRdb copy is restricted to in-frame clones and leaves out a portion. This sample yields about 160,000 clones, of which about 72% are seen a single time; around 3.4% belongs to the top ten. A remark on this clone: Its target is not known.

The V end was cut by 8 bases, the J end by 4 bases, with 14 bases between. Germline CDR1 MNHEY, CDR2 SVGAGI. CDR3 size: 14 residues. This TCR derives from a young man in good health and CMV-seropositive. The chain joins TRBV6-5 to TRBJ2-2; D is undetermined. The specimen was PBMCs. The CDR3: CASGPRSGTGELFF. In nucleotides, the CDR3 is TGTGCCAGCGGCCCTAGGTCGGGCACCGGGGAGCTGTTTTTT.